The sequence of this T cell receptor beta chain was determined in a study of T cell changes during pregnancy in multiple sclerosis. Assay used: immunoSEQ multiplex PCR; TCRdb lists only in-frame clones, some missing. The sample holds under 25,000 clones, 86% seen once. Trimming took off 4 bases at V and 2 bases at J, with 14 bases between the two ends. Looked up from germline, CDR1 is LGHNA and CDR2 is YSLEER. CDR3 length: 15 residues. The rearrangement uses TRBV4-3 and TRBJ2-5; no definite D call. This receptor was taken from a female donor in good health, enrolled as a control in a pregnancy study. Here the sequenced sample was CD8+ T cells from peripheral blood mononuclear cells, taken in the first trimester of pregnancy. The CDR3 loop is CASSRLDDSQETQYF. The CDR3 DNA sequence: TGCGCCAGCAGCCGCCTAGATGACTCACAAGAGACCCAGTACTTC.